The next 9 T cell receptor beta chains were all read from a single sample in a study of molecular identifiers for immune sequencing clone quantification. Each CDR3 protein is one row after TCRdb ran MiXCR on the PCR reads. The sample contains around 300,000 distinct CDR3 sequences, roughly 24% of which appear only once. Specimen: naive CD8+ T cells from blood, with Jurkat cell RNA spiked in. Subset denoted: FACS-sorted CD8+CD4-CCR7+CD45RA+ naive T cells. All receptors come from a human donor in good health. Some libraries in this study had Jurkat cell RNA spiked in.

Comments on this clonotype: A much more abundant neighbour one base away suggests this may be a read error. CDR3 in DNA: TGTGCCAGCACTCCCCTACGAGCGGGAGGGACAGATACGCAGTATTTT. It translates to CASTPLRAGGTDTQYF. The chain carries TRBV28 and TRBJ2-3; the match to TRBD2 covers 10 bases. The CDR3 is 16 residues long. Germline CDR1 MDHEN, CDR2 SYDVKM. V lost 7 bases and J lost 3; bases outside the gene matches: 10.

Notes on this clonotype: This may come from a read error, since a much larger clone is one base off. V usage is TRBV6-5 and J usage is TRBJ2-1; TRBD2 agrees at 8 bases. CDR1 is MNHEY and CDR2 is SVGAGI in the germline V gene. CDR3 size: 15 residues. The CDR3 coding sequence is TGTGCCAGCAGTTACTCGGGACTAGAAGCGACTGAGCAGTCCTTC. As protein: CASSYSGLEATEQSF.

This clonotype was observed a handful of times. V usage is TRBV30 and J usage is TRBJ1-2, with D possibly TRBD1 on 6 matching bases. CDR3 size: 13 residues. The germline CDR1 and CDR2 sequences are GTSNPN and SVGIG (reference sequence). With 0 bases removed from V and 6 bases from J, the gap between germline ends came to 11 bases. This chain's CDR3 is CAWSVGGGDGYTF. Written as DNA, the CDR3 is TGTGCCTGGAGTGTTGGCGGGGGCGATGGCTACACCTTC.

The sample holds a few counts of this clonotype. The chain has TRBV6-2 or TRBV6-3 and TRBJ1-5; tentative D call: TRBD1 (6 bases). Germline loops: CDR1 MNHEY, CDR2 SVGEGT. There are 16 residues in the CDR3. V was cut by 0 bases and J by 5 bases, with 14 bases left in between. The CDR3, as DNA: TGTGCCAGCAGTTACTCGAGGTACAGGGACTATCAGCCCCAGCATTTT. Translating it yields CASSYSRYRDYQPQHF.

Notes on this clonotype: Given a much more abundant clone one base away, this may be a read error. Written as DNA, the CDR3 is TGCGCCAGCAGCCAAGATACAGGGTACAATCAGCCCCAGCATTTT. Amino acid sequence: CASSQDTGYNQPQHF. The chain has TRBV4-3 and TRBJ1-5; maybe TRBD1 (6 bases). V lost 0 bases, J lost 3 bases, and 9 bases lay in between. The CDR3 runs to 15 residues. The germline gives CDR1 LGHNA, CDR2 YSLEER.

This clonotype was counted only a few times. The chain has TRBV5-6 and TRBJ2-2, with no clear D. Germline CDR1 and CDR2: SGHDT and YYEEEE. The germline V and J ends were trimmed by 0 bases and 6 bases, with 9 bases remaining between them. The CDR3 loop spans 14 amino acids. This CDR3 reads CASSLANLAGELFF. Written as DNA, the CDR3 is TGTGCCAGCAGCTTGGCAAACCTGGCCGGGGAGCTGTTTTTT.

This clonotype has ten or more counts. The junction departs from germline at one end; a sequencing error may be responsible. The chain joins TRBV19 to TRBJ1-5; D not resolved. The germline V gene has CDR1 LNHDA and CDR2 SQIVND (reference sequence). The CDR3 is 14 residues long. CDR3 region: CASSIATGSQPQHF. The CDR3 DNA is TGTGCCAGTAGCATAGCGACGGGCAGTCAGCCCCAGCATTTT.

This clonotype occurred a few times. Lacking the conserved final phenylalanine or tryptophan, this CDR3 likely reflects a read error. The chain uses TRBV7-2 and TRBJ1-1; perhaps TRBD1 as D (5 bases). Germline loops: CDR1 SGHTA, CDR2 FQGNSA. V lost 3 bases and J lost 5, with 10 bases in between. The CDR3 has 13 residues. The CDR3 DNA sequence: TGTGCCAGCAGCTTCGGGGGTCGGACTGAAGCTTTCTCT. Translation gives CASSFGGRTEAFS.

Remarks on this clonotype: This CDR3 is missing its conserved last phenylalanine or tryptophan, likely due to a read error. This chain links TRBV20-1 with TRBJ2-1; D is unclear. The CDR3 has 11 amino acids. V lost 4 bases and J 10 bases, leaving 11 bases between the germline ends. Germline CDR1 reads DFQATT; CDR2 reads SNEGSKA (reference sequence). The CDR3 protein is CSATQLGEQFL. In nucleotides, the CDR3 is TGCAGTGCTACCCAGTTAGGAGAGCAGTTCCTC.